A selection of T cell receptor beta chains follows, all from one sample in a study of cytotoxic CD8 clonotypes in ibrutinib-treated CLL. The assay was immunoSEQ multiplex PCR, and TCRdb's table has in-frame clones only and misses some. The sample carries more than 60,000 clones, 70% to 90% recorded once. The source material was PBMCs, sampled after 24 months of ibrutinib treatment. The origin of the receptors is a human donor with chronic lymphocytic leukemia. Both conserved end residues are part of each CDR3. A D gene is named only where the DNA matches it firmly. Size values are once, few and many counts, or a class for expanded clones, and some rows have none.

>TRBJ1-2|TRBV28|.|.
TGTGCCAGCAGCCCAAGGAGGGGCTATGGCTACACCTTC
CASSPRRGYGYTF
>TRBJ1-6|TRBV7-6|few|.
TGTGCCAGCAGCTTAGCGGGGTTCTATAATTCACCCCTCCACTTT
CASSLAGFYNSPLHF
>TRBJ1-1|TRBV6-5|.|.
TGTGCCAGCAGTTACCTACAGGGTTCTCTATGGAAGGCTTTCTTT
CASSYLQGSLWKAFF
>TRBJ2-1|TRBV29-1|.|TRBD2
TGCAGCGTTGAGCGGGCGGGAGGGCCCTACAATGAGCAGTTCTTC
CSVERAGGPYNEQFF
>TRBJ2-7|TRBV5-4|.|.
TGTGCCAGCAGCCAGGGACAATCCTACGAGCAGTACTTC
CASSQGQSYEQYF
>TRBJ2-7|TRBV28|.|.
TGTGCCAGCAGTAGGTCCGGGACACGCTCCTACGAGCAGTACTTC
CASSRSGTRSYEQYF
>TRBJ1-1|TRBV7-6|.|TRBD1
TGTGCCAGCAGCTTAGAAGCAGGGGGCAACACTGAAGCTTTCTTT
CASSLEAGGNTEAFF
>TRBJ2-3|TRBV27|once|TRBD2
TGTGCCAGCAGTTTGGCGGGACTAGCGGGAGGGAGAGGTAGAACAGATACGCAGTATTTT
CASSLAGLAGGRGRTDTQYF
>TRBJ2-7|TRBV5-4|few|TRBD1
TGTGCCAGCAGCAATCCGGGACAGGGCATCTACGAGCAGTACTTC
CASSNPGQGIYEQYF
>TRBJ2-1|TRBV6-1|once|TRBD1
TGTGCCAGCAGTGGTGTGGGAAAGGACAGGATACATAAGGGGCAGTTCTTC
CASSGVGKDRIHKGQFF
>TRBJ1-5|TRBV28|once|TRBD1
TGTGCCAGCAGGAAGCCGGGACAGGGCAATCAGCCCCAGCATTTT
CASRKPGQGNQPQHF
>TRBJ2-2|TRBV9|.|.
TGTGCCAGCAGCGAGGCCGGGGAGCTGTTTTTT
CASSEAGELFF
>TRBJ2-7|TRBV30|.|.
TGTGCCTGGAGTGTGGGACACCTCTACGAGCAGTACTTC
CAWSVGHLYEQYF
>TRBJ2-7|TRBV2|.|.
TGTGCCAGCGACCAGGGCTACGAGCAGTACTTC
CASDQGYEQYF
>TRBJ2-5|TRBV7-2|once|.
TGTGCCAGCAGCTTAGAAGGCAGGACGGATTTAGAGACCCAGTACTTC
CASSLEGRTDLETQYF
>TRBJ1-5|TRBV19|.|TRBD1
TGTGCCAGCCAGGGACAGGCTAATCAGCCCCAGCATTTT
CASQGQANQPQHF
>TRBJ1-1|TRBV7-9|.|.
TGTGCCAGCAGCCCTTCGGGCGGGGGGCAGACTGAAGCTTTCTTT
CASSPSGGGQTEAFF
>TRBJ1-2|TRBV7-8|.|TRBD1
TGTGCCAGCAGCCCTAGACGGACAGGTCGCTACACCTTC
CASSPRRTGRYTF
>TRBJ2-7|TRBV5-6|.|TRBD1
TGTGCCAGCAGCCAAGGACGGACAGGCGCCTACGAGCAGTACTTC
CASSQGRTGAYEQYF
>TRBJ2-3|TRBV6-4|.|TRBD1
TGTGCCAGCAGTTTCGGTCCAGGGGGCGGCACAGATACGCAGTATTTT
CASSFGPGGGTDTQYF
>TRBJ2-1|TRBV5-4|.|.
TGTGCCAGCAGCATATTTTATCGTGAGCAGTTCTTC
CASSIFYREQFF
>TRBJ2-7|TRBV28|.|.
TGTGCCAGCAGTTTTTACTTGCCCAGAAACGAGCAGTACTTC
CASSFYLPRNEQYF
>TRBJ2-1|TRBV28|few|TRBD2
TGTGCCAGCAGTTTAGCCAGCGGGAGTAGCGATGAGCAGTTCTTC
CASSLASGSSDEQFF
>TRBJ2-1|TRBV11-3|once|TRBD1
TGTGCCAGCAGAAAAAGAACCGGGACAGGGCACAATGAGCAGTTCTTC
CASRKRTGTGHNEQFF
>TRBJ1-1|TRBV9|.|.
TGTGCCAGCAGCGCGGACAGCCTGAACACTGAAGCTTTCTTT
CASSADSLNTEAFF
>TRBJ1-2|TRBV7-2|.|.
TGTGCCAGCAGCTTCCAGGGGAGAGGCGGCTACACCTTC
CASSFQGRGGYTF
>TRBJ2-2|TRBV2|.|.
TGTGCCAGCAGTCTCAGCAGGGGAGCTGGGGAGCTGTTTTTT
CASSLSRGAGELFF
>TRBJ2-4|TRBV5-4|few|TRBD2
TGTGCCAGCAGCGTTCGGACTAGCCCCCGACAGGACATTCAGTACTTC
CASSVRTSPRQDIQYF